This TCR beta chain was sequenced in a study of T cell responses to AZD1222 COVID-19 vaccine. Study-level results: Close to half of all spike-specific TCRs reportedly target regions of the variants that are unmutated. White British ancestry dominated among donors, who included more females, and clonal diversity was possibly underestimated.

About this clone: Its matching antigen is unknown.

Some clones are missing from TCRdb's copy, which holds only in-frame ones; the method was immunoSEQ multiplex PCR. The sample consists of roughly 110,000 clones, about 93% of them appearing once. CDR1 SGHVS and CDR2 FQNEAQ come from the germline V gene. This CDR3 is built from 16 residues. The V gene lost 2 bases and the J gene lost 0 bases, with 13 bases spanning the gap. Sequences were derived from peripheral blood, sampled on day 0 of AZD1222 vaccination. The V and J genes are TRBV7-8 and TRBJ2-5, with D possibly TRBD2 on 6 matching bases. This receptor was taken from an adult in good health. The CDR3 DNA reads as TGTGCCAGCAGCTTAAACGCGGGGAAACACCAAGAGACCCAGTACTTC. This translates into CASSLNAGKHQETQYF.